This T cell receptor (beta chain) was obtained from a study of shared clonotypes between healthy human individuals. TCRdb keeps only in-frame clones here, not all; method: immunoSEQ multiplex PCR. The sample holds 150,000 to 200,000 clones, approximately 92% seen once. This CDR3 is built from 14 residues. Trimming took off 5 bases at V and 8 bases at J, with 18 bases between the two ends. The germline gives CDR1 MDHEN, CDR2 SYDVKM. The sequence came from a woman aged 30 to 39 in good health. The sequencing sample was made of naive CD4+ T cells sorted from blood. The subset is: CD45RA+ positively selected. This chain links TRBV28 with TRBJ1-2, with D tentatively TRBD1 (6 bases). CDR3 sequence: CASSDHRAGTGYTF. CDR3 in DNA: TGTGCCAGCAGTGACCACAGGGCCGGGACGGGCTACACCTTC.